This T cell receptor beta chain was sequenced during a study of T cells in Graves' hyperthyroidism and ophthalmopathy. Amplified TCR beta CDR3 regions derived from RNA transcripts. The HTBI primer set served for first-round RT-PCR of the TCR CDR3. TCRdb re-derived calls from the multiplex PCR reads in MiXCR, one entry per CDR3 protein. The sample shows hundreds of thousands of distinct CDR3 sequences, over 35% of them seen only once. V lost 0 bases, J lost 4 bases, and 3 bases stayed unmatched. CDR1 is LNHDA and CDR2 is SQIVND in the germline V gene (reference sequence). The CDR3 consists of 14 residues.

V and J are TRBV19 and TRBJ2-7; TRBD1 agrees at 7 bases. The receptor comes from a man aged 18-30 years with Graves' hyperthyroidism. Sequenced: blood. The CDR3 DNA follows: TGTGCCAGTAGTATAGACACAGGGGATTACGAGCAGTACTTC. Translating it yields CASSIDTGDYEQYF.